These T cell receptor beta chains were read from a single sample in a study of T cell repertoires in cytomegalovirus infection. From the reads, TCRdb called clonotypes with MiXCR, one entry per CDR3 protein. The sample has about 600,000 distinct CDR3 sequences, approximately 24% seen once. Sequenced sample: CD8+ T cells from PBMCs. Source of these receptors: a human donor in good health (CMV status not recorded). Some clones in this sample may be carry-over from other donors' samples. Both conserved end residues are trimmed from each CDR3. The order of the fields is CDR3 protein, J gene, V gene.

ASSSFRTDDGYT | TRBJ1-2 | TRBV6-2/TRBV6-3
ASSPSGPLRPQH | TRBJ1-5 | TRBV27
ASSQDFVPGDTQY | TRBJ2-3 | TRBV14
ASSIGGGASYNEQF | TRBJ2-1 | TRBV19
ASSLWDQGAKNIQY | TRBJ2-4 | TRBV7-4
ASSFLSYNEKLF | TRBJ1-4 | TRBV7-9
ASSLFKSGNQPQQ | TRBJ1-5 | TRBV12-3/TRBV12-4
ASSLGGTGLSNQPQH | TRBJ1-5 | TRBV7-2
ASSYGTATNEKLF | TRBJ1-4 | TRBV6-8
ASSFQGGGTEAF | TRBJ1-1 | TRBV7-9
SGRSGNTIY | TRBJ1-3 | TRBV29-1
ASLPAGEETQC | TRBJ2-5 | TRBV11-2
ASVRDRDSTDTQY | TRBJ2-3 | TRBV28
ASSLGGQRHAF | TRBJ1-1 | TRBV7-9
ASSLTAGEANYGYT | TRBJ1-2 | TRBV7-6
ASSQNKEAF | TRBJ1-1 | TRBV4-3